The 21 T cell receptor beta chains given below trace back to one sample, sequenced in a study of T cell changes during pregnancy in multiple sclerosis. This table comes from immunoSEQ multiplex PCR, and its TCRdb copy is limited to in-frame clones, with some not included. This sample has about 73,000 clones, with more than 90% found just once. The material was peripheral blood, obtained in the second trimester of pregnancy. Every receptor here comes from a female donor in good health, enrolled as a control in a pregnancy study.

V and J are TRBV12-5 and TRBJ2-2; D perhaps matches TRBD1 (6 bases). The germline V and J ends were trimmed by 6 bases and 2 bases, with 13 bases remaining between them. In germline, CDR1 is LGHNT, CDR2 FRNRAP. This CDR3 has 15 residues. The CDR3 region is CASGSQGPNTGELFF. In DNA form, the CDR3 reads TGTGCTAGTGGGAGCCAGGGGCCTAACACCGGGGAGCTGTTTTTT.

The V gene is TRBV7-9, the J gene TRBJ1-2; no clear D gene. The length of the CDR3 is 15 residues. CDR1 is SEHNR, CDR2 FQNEAQ, per germline (reference sequence). The V and J ends lost 5 bases and 0 bases respectively, with 13 bases between them. CDR3 sequence: CASSPSAVTNYGYTF. DNA for the CDR3: TGTGCCAGCAGCCCTTCAGCGGTCACTAACTATGGCTACACCTTC. Full variable domain (outside the CDR3, taken from reference TRBV7-9 and TRBJ1-2): DTGVSQNPRHKITKRGQNVTFRCDPISEHNRLYWYRQTLGQGPEFLTYFQNEAQLEKSRLLSDRFSAERPKGSFSTLEIQRTEQGDSAMYLCASSPSAVTNYGYTFGSGTRLTVV.

This clone appeared a single time. CDR3 residues: CASSLGGRSERGYTF. In nucleotides, the CDR3 is TGTGCCAGCAGCTTAGGAGGGAGATCAGAACGTGGCTACACCTTC. The chain has TRBV7-6 and TRBJ1-2, with unresolved D. The CDR3 spans 15 residues. The germline gives CDR1 SGHVS, CDR2 FNYEAQ. The germline V and J ends were trimmed by 1 base and 7 bases, with 16 bases remaining between them.

The V and J genes are TRBV6-6 and TRBJ2-5, with 8 bases fitting TRBD2. This CDR3 region has 14 residues. With V trimmed by 5 bases and J by 4 bases, 6 bases remained unmatched. Germline CDR1 is MNHNY and CDR2 is SVGAGI (reference sequence). DNA of the CDR3: TGTGCCAGCAGTAGGACTAGCTCGGGAGAGACCCAGTACTTC. This translates into CASSRTSSGETQYF.

In this sample, this clone turned up a few times. The V call is TRBV4-3, the J call TRBJ2-2; perhaps TRBD2 as D (5 bases). This CDR3 has 16 residues. CDR1 is LGHNA, CDR2 YSLEER, per germline. V lost 3 bases to trimming and J lost 1 base, with 12 bases between them. CDR3 nucleotides: TGCGCCAGCAGCCAGTACTGGAGGCAGAACACCGGGGAGCTGTTTTTT. Residues: CASSQYWRQNTGELFF.

The chain is built from TRBV9 and TRBJ2-1; a weak D match, TRBD2 (6 bases). With 4 bases removed from V and 0 bases from J, the gap between germline ends came to 17 bases. Per germline, CDR1 SGDLS and CDR2 YYNGEE. This CDR3 region has 17 residues. The CDR3 here is CASSPEGGAGSYNEQFF. CDR3 bases: TGTGCCAGCAGCCCTGAGGGCGGGGCCGGCTCCTACAATGAGCAGTTCTTC.

The chain couples TRBV6-5 to TRBJ1-2; D gene unclear. Germline loops: CDR1 MNHEY, CDR2 SVGAGI. Trimming cost V 5 bases and J 2 bases, with 3 bases left between them. The length of the CDR3 is 11 residues. The CDR3 reads CASSQNYGYTF. As DNA, the CDR3 is TGTGCCAGCAGTCAGAACTATGGCTACACCTTC.

The J gene is TRBJ2-7, the V gene TRBV7-2, with 9 bases fitting TRBD2. The CDR3 covers 14 residues. Germline lookup yields CDR1 SGHTA and CDR2 FQGNSA. Trimming at V came to 0 bases and at J to 3 bases, leaving 0 bases not matched to a gene. The CDR3: CASSLASGGYEQYF. Written as DNA, the CDR3 is TGTGCCAGCAGCTTAGCTAGCGGGGGCTACGAGCAGTACTTC.

This chain links TRBV7-2 with TRBJ1-1; TRBD1 matches 7 bases. CDR1 and CDR2 from the germline V gene are SGHTA and FQGNSA. CDR3 size: 15 residues. J lost 1 base, V lost 3 bases, and 5 bases had no gene match. The CDR3 spells CASSLSGQENTEAFF. CDR3 sequence (DNA): TGTGCCAGCAGCTTGTCAGGACAGGAGAACACTGAAGCTTTCTTT.

V is TRBV4-2 and J is TRBJ1-4; D perhaps matches TRBD1 (5 bases). Between the trimmed V and J ends, which lost 4 bases and 4 bases, there was a span of 19 bases. Germline V gene data show CDR1 as LGHNA and CDR2 as YNFKEQ. The CDR3 is made up of 17 amino acids. The CDR3 spells CASSPVGGSSGNEKLFF. In DNA form, the CDR3 reads TGTGCCAGCAGCCCAGTGGGGGGATCAAGCGGTAATGAAAAACTGTTTTTT.

The chain carries TRBV18 and TRBJ1-1; the D gene is possibly TRBD1 (5 bases). V lost 4 bases to trimming and J lost 4 bases, with 19 bases between them. The CDR3 runs 16 residues. Germline-derived CDR1 and CDR2 are KGHSH and LQKENI. The CDR3 region has the DNA TGTGCCAGCTCACGTGGGGTCAGCGGGGCCTCCACTGAAGCTTTCTTT. As protein: CASSRGVSGASTEAFF.

The chain joins TRBV7-9 to TRBJ1-6; 7 bases are shared with TRBD1. This CDR3 has 17 amino acids. The V gene's germline CDR1 is SEHNR and CDR2 FQNEAQ (reference sequence). V was clipped by 3 bases and J by 7 bases; unmatched bases: 12. CDR3 loop: CASSFSDRDRYNSPLHF. CDR3 sequence (DNA): TGTGCCAGCAGCTTCTCCGACCGGGACAGATACAATTCACCCCTCCACTTT.

The chain employs TRBV4-3 and TRBJ1-4; D call uncertain. The V end lost 0 bases, the J end lost 5 bases, and 7 bases lay between the germline ends. The CDR3 covers 14 residues. The germline V gene encodes CDR1 LGHNA and CDR2 YSLEER. CDR3 amino acids: CASSQEYGNEKLFF. The DNA for the CDR3 is TGCGCCAGCAGCCAAGAATACGGGAATGAAAAACTGTTTTTT.

This chain links TRBV6-4 with TRBJ2-5, with 8 bases fitting TRBD2. With V trimmed by 9 bases and J by 10 bases, 10 bases remained unmatched. The CDR3 contains 12 residues. CDR1 and CDR2 from the germline V gene are MRHNA and SNTAGT. This CDR3 reads CARAGLVGGQYF. The CDR3, as DNA: TGTGCCAGAGCGGGACTAGTGGGTGGCCAGTACTTC.

The J gene is TRBJ1-2, the V gene TRBV18, with 10 nucleotides matching TRBD1. With V trimmed by 4 bases and J by 6 bases, 11 bases remained unmatched. Germline lookup yields CDR1 KGHSH and CDR2 LQKENI. The CDR3 runs to 16 residues. The CDR3 DNA reads TGTGCCAGCTCACGGGCTCGGAGACAGGGGGCGGATGGCTACACCTTC. Amino acids: CASSRARRQGADGYTF.

This chain uses TRBV4-3 with TRBJ1-1, with a possible D match to TRBD1 (5 bases). The CDR3 covers 14 residues. Germline-derived CDR1 and CDR2 are LGHNA and YSLEER. V lost 2 bases and J 6 bases, leaving 13 bases between the germline ends. DNA of the CDR3: TGCGCCAGCAGCCAATATTCTGGGGCCCCTGAAGCTTTCTTT. Amino acids: CASSQYSGAPEAFF.

The chain joins TRBV5-1 to TRBJ1-5, with TRBD1 as a possible D gene (6 bases). V gave up 2 bases and J gave up 3 bases, with 9 bases separating them. The CDR3 is made up of 14 amino acids. Germline V gene lookup returns CDR1 SGHRS and CDR2 YFSETQ. CDR3: CASSLGDTNQPQHF. The CDR3 DNA follows: TGCGCCAGCAGCTTAGGGGACACCAATCAGCCCCAGCATTTT. Full variable domain (rest looked up from reference TRBV5-1 and TRBJ1-5): KAGVTQTPRYLIKTRGQQVTLSCSPISGHRSVSWYQQTPGQGLQFLFEYFSETQRNKGNFPGRFSGRQFSNSRSEMNVSTLELGDSALYLCASSLGDTNQPQHFGDGTRLSIL.

The gene calls are TRBV5-4 and TRBJ1-3; TRBD1 agrees at 8 bases. J gave up 4 bases and V 4 bases, and 7 bases lay outside the gene matches. Looked up from germline, CDR1 is SGHNT and CDR2 is YYREEE (reference sequence). The CDR3 totals 15 residues. CDR3 loop: CASSLGQVRGNTIYF. The CDR3 DNA reads as TGTGCCAGCAGCCTGGGACAGGTTCGCGGAAACACCATATATTTT. The full variable domain, in which reference TRBV5-4 and TRBJ1-3 provide the parts outside the CDR3, is ETGVTQSPTHLIKTRGQQVTLRCSSQSGHNTVSWYQQALGQGPQFIFQYYREEENGRGNFPPRFSGLQFPNYSSELNVNALELDDSALYLCASSLGQVRGNTIYFGEGSWLTVV.

Concerning this clone itself: The same CDR3 arises from other DNA sequences in this sample as well. The rearrangement joins TRBV4-1 to TRBJ2-1; 9 bases agree with TRBD1. Per germline, CDR1 MGHRA and CDR2 YSYEKL. The V gene end was trimmed by 2 bases and the J gene end by 8 bases; junction bases not matched to a gene: 1. CDR3 length: 13 residues. Written as DNA, the CDR3 is TGCGCCAGCAGCCAAAGGACAGGGGATGAGCAGTTCTTC. Protein product: CASSQRTGDEQFF.

V gene TRBV18 combines with J gene TRBJ1-5; D call uncertain. V lost 6 bases and J 4 bases, leaving 13 bases between the germline ends. This CDR3 is built from 14 residues. The V gene's germline CDR1 is KGHSH and CDR2 LQKENI. CDR3 nucleotides: TGTGCCAGCTCGACGGCAGGAGGTAATCAGCCCCAGCATTTT. This translates into CASSTAGGNQPQHF.

V and J are TRBV6-6 and TRBJ2-3; tentative D call: TRBD2 (6 bases). Germline V gene data show CDR1 as MNHNY and CDR2 as SVGAGI (reference sequence). Trimming removed 7 bases from V and 3 bases from J, with 20 bases in between. This CDR3 has 16 amino acids. DNA of the CDR3: TGTGCCAGCAACCAAGCGGGTGTGGGATTTACAGATACGCAGTATTTT. This sequence encodes CASNQAGVGFTDTQYF.